This T cell receptor (beta chain) was retrieved from a study of human thymus T cells. General study findings and limits: Thymic repertoires of unrelated individuals were reported in related research to overlap highly.

This clone was detected only once. Its antigen is unidentified. V dropped 0 bases and J dropped 3 bases, with 8 bases sitting between them. The CDR3 sequence is 14 residues long. Germline lookup yields CDR1 SNHLY and CDR2 FYNNEI. From resections taken during corrective heart surgery, the thymus tissue was obtained. The assay was immunoSEQ multiplex PCR, and TCRdb's table has in-frame clones only and misses some. The sample carries under 150,000 clones, just under 95% recorded once. The chain is built from TRBV2 and TRBJ1-1; D not certain. The receptor was isolated from a boy in the first two years of life with a congenital heart defect but otherwise immunologically healthy. The sequencing sample was made of thymus tissue. In nucleotides, the CDR3 is TGTGCCAGCAGTGAAGCGGGAGAGTACACTGAAGCTTTCTTT. Protein sequence: CASSEAGEYTEAFF. Supplemented by reference TRBV2 and TRBJ1-1, the full variable domain reads EPEVTQTPSHQVTQMGQEVILRCVPISNHLYFYWYRQILGQKVEFLVSFYNNEISEKSEIFDDQFSVERPDGSNFTLKIRSTKLEDSAMYFCASSEAGEYTEAFFGQGTRLTVV.